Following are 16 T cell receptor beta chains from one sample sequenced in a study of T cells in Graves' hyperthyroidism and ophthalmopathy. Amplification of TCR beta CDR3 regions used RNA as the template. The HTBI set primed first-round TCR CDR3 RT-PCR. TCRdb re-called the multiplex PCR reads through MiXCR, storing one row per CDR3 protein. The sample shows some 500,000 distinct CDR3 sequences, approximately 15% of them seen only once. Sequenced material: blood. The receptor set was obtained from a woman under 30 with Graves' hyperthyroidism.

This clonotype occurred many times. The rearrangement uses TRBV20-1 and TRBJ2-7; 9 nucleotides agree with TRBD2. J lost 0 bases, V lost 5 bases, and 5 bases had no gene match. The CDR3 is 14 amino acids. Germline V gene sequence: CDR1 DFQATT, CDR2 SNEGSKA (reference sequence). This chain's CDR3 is CSAPLAGTSYEQYF. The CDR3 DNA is TGCAGTGCTCCTCTAGCGGGAACCTCCTACGAGCAGTACTTC.

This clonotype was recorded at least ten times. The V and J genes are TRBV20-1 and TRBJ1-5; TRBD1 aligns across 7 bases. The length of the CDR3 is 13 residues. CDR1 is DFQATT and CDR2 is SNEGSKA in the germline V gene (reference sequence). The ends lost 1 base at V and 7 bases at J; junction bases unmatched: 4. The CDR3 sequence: CSARATGYQPQHF. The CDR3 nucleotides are TGCAGTGCTAGAGCGACAGGGTACCAGCCCCAGCATTTT.

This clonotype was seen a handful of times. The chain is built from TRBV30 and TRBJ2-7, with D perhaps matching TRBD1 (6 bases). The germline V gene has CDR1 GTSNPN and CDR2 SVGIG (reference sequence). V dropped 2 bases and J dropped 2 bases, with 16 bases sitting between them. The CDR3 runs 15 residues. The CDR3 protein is CAWSLGRTVAYEQYF. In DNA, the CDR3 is TGTGCCTGGAGTCTGGGCCGGACAGTCGCCTACGAGCAGTACTTC.

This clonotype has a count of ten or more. The CDR3 region has the DNA TGTGCCAGCAGTTTAGAAGGACAGAGCTATGAAAAACTGTTTTTT. Amino acid sequence: CASSLEGQSYEKLFF. This sequence joins TRBV12-3 or TRBV12-4 and TRBJ1-4, with TRBD1 as a possible D gene (6 bases). The length of the CDR3 is 15 residues. Between the trimmed V and J ends, which lost 1 base and 6 bases, there was a span of 12 bases.

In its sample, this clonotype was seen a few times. CDR3 amino acids: CASSPQGAPNTGELFF. DNA of the CDR3: TGTGCCAGCAGTCCGCAGGGGGCTCCGAACACCGGGGAGCTGTTTTTT. This chain joins TRBV7-3 and TRBJ2-2; 8 nucleotides match TRBD1. Looked up from germline, CDR1 is SGHTA and CDR2 is FQGTGA. The V gene end was trimmed by 6 bases and the J gene end by 0 bases; junction bases not matched to a gene: 6. The CDR3 has 16 residues.

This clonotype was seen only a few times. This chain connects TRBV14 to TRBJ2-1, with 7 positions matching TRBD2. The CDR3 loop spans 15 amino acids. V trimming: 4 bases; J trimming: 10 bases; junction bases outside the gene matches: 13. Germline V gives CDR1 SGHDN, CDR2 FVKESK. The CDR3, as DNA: TGTGCCAGCAGCCCGAAGTGGGGAGGGTTTTTGGAGCAGTTCTTC. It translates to CASSPKWGGFLEQFF.

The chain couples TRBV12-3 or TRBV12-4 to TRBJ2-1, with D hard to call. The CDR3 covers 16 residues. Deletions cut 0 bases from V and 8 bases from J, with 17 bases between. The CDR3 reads CASSLALQRKVYEQFF. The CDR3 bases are TGTGCCAGCAGTTTAGCGTTACAGAGGAAGGTCTATGAGCAGTTCTTC.

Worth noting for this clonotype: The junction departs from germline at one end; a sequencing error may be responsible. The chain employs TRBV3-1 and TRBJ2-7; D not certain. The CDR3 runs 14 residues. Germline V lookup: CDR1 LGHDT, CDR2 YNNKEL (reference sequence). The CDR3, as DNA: TGTGCCAGCAACCAAGCTTTTCTAGTGTACGAGCAGTACTTC. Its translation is CASNQAFLVYEQYF.

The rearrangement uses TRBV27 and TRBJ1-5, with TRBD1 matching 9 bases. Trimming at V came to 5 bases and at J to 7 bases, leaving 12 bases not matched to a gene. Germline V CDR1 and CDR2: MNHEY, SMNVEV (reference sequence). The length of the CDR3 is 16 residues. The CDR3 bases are TGTGCCAGCAGTGATTTCTCCGGGACAGGGACCCAGCCCCAGCATTTT. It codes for CASSDFSGTGTQPQHF.

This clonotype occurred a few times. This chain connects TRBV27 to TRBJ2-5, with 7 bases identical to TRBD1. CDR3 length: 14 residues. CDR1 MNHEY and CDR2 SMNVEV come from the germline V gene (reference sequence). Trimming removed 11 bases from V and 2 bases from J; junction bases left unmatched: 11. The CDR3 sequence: CAPSQTGRQETQYF. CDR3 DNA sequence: TGTGCCCCAAGTCAGACAGGGAGACAAGAGACCCAGTACTTC.

The CDR3 here is CASSLGRDSSSTDTQYF. CDR3 nucleotide sequence: TGCGCCAGCAGCTTGGGCCGGGACTCCTCTAGCACAGATACGCAGTATTTT. The chain recombines TRBV5-1 with TRBJ2-3; D might be TRBD2 (6 bases). From germline, CDR1 is SGHRS and CDR2 YFSETQ. V was pared by 0 bases and J by 0 bases, with 14 bases between. The CDR3 contains 17 residues.

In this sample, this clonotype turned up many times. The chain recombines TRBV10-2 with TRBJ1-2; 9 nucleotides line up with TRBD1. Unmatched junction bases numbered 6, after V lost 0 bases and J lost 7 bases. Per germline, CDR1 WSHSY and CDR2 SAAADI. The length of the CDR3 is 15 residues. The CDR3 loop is CASSESRTGAVGYTF. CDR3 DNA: TGCGCCAGCAGTGAGTCGAGGACAGGGGCCGTTGGCTACACCTTC.

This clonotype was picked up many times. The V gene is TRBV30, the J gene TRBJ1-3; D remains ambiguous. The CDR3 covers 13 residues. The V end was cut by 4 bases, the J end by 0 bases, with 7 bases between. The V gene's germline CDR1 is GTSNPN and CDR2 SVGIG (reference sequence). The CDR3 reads CAWTRSSGNTIYF. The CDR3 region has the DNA TGTGCCTGGACTAGAAGCTCTGGAAACACCATATATTTT.

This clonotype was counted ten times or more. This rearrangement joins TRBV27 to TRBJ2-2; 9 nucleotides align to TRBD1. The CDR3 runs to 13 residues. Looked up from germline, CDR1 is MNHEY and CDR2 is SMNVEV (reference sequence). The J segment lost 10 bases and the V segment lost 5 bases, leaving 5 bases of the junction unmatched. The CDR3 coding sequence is TGTGCCAGCAGTACCCACAGGGGGCAGGAGCTGTTTTTT. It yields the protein CASSTHRGQELFF.

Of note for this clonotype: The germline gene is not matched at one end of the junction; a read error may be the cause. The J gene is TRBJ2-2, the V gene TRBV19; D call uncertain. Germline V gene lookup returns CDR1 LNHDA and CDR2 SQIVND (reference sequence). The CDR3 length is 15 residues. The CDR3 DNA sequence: TGTGCCAGTGGTATTAGGGCCGGGAACACCGGGGAGCTGTTTTTT. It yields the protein CASGIRAGNTGELFF.

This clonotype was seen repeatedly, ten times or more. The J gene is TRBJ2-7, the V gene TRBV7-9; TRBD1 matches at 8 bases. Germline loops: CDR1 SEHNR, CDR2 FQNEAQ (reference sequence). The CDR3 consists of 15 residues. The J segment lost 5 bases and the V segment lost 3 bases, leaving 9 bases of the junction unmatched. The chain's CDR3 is CASSFPDRGRHEQYF. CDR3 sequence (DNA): TGTGCCAGCAGCTTCCCCGACAGGGGCAGGCACGAGCAGTACTTC.